Included here is one T cell receptor beta chain sequence, with context. What it binds is not known. This record belongs to a study of cytomegalovirus exposure and HLA in healthy donors. Overall study findings and caveats: Testing in vitro showed a few CMV-associated chains specific for CMV antigens. Serostatus for CMV was the only available immune exposure information. TCR beta V segments were, for the most part, productive about 87% or about 30% of the time in an earlier analysis.

60 Vbeta and 13 Jbeta primers were used in PCR. Only in-frame clones appear in the TCRdb table, and some are missing; sequencing was by immunoSEQ multiplex PCR. The table lists roughly 120,000 clones, more than 65% of them singletons, with 13% in the top ten. This clonotype was obtained from a woman aged 60-75 years in good health and CMV-seropositive. What was sequenced was PBMCs.

In DNA, the CDR3 is TGTGCCAGCAGTTACGAGCGGGGGGAGCAGTACTTC. Translating gives CASSYERGEQYF. This sequence joins TRBV6-5 and TRBJ2-7; 8 nucleotides match TRBD2. The germline gives CDR1 MNHEY, CDR2 SVGAGI. J was trimmed by 7 bases and V by 2 bases; bases with no gene match: 1. This CDR3 has 12 amino acids.